The entry that follows covers one T cell receptor (beta chain) sequence. Its antigen is unknown. This may be a read error: a much more frequent sequence differs by one nucleotide. The data originate from a study of breast tumors, draining lymph nodes, adjacent tissues. MiXCR, applied by TCRdb to the multiplex PCR reads, yields one record per CDR3 protein. The sample holds some 230,000 distinct CDR3 sequences, less than 40% seen once. Looked up from germline, CDR1 is SGHDT and CDR2 is YYEEEE. This CDR3 contains 14 residues. Trimming removed 1 base at V and 1 base at J, with 8 bases between. Study outcomes and limitations: Compared with lymph nodes, tumors were less diverse; compared with nontumor tissue, more. Findings are consistent with lymph node origin and intratumoral expansion of most tumor T cells. Luminal-like breast cancer showed significantly greater tumor-nontumor repertoire similarity than basal-like breast cancer did. Tumor T cell lymph node origin was a supported hypothesis, not proven.

Axillary draining lymph nodes of breast cancer patients supplied the node samples. The specimen sequenced was axillary lymph node tissue. The V call is TRBV5-6, the J call TRBJ2-5, with D possibly being TRBD1 or TRBD2 (5 bases each). This clonotype was sampled from a female donor with breast cancer. Some clones in this sample may be carry-over from other donors' samples. The CDR3 reads CASSLPGTQETQYF. The CDR3 coding sequence is TGTGCCAGCAGCTTGCCGGGGACCCAAGAGACCCAGTACTTC.